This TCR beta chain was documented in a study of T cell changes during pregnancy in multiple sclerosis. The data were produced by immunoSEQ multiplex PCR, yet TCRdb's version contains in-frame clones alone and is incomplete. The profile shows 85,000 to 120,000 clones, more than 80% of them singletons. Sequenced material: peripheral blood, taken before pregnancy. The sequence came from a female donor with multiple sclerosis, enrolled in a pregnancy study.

The chain's CDR3 is CASSASLGRSNSGNTIYF. The CDR3 DNA is TGTGCCAGCAGTGCATCCCTTGGCAGGTCAAACTCTGGAAACACCATATATTTT. The chain links TRBV6-1 to TRBJ1-3; D uncertain. V was pared by 4 bases and J by 0 bases, with 19 bases between. Per the germline V gene, CDR1 is MNHNS and CDR2 is SASEGT. There are 18 residues in the CDR3.